The 22 T cell receptor beta chains reported below all come from one sample, sequenced in a study of cytomegalovirus exposure and HLA in healthy donors. PCR amplification relied on 60 Vbeta primers (plus 13 Jbeta primers). TCRdb keeps only in-frame clones here, not all; method: immunoSEQ multiplex PCR. The data show 150,000 to 200,000 clones, with roughly 75% seen just once and roughly 10% held by the top ten. Material: PBMCs. The receptor source for this set is a man aged 18-30 years in good health and CMV-seropositive.

This clone has only a few counts. The chain recombines TRBV6-5 with TRBJ1-4; 9 positions match TRBD1. The germline V gene has CDR1 MNHEY and CDR2 SVGAGI. The CDR3 is made up of 14 amino acids. The V segment lost 4 bases and the J segment 10 bases; nucleotides outside the gene matches: 7. DNA of the CDR3: TGTGCCAGCAGTTGGGGACAGGGAAGAGGAAAACTGTTTTTT. Translated: CASSWGQGRGKLFF.

In its sample, this clone was seen a few times. V is TRBV28 and J is TRBJ2-3, with 9 bases matching TRBD2. Germline V gives CDR1 MDHEN, CDR2 SYDVKM. CDR3 length: 14 residues. V gave up 6 bases and J gave up 3 bases; unmatched junction bases: 4. The CDR3 nucleotides are TGTGCCAGCAGGCGGGCGGGAGGGACAGATACGCAGTATTTT. Translated, it gives CASRRAGGTDTQYF.

This sequence joins TRBV15 and TRBJ2-7; 7 nucleotides match TRBD1. The V gene's germline CDR1 is LNHNV and CDR2 YYDKDF (reference sequence). This CDR3 is built from 15 residues. J gave up 0 bases and V 5 bases, and 7 bases lay outside the gene matches. The CDR3 protein is CATSPGNRGSYEQYF. The CDR3 nucleotides are TGTGCCACCAGCCCCGGCAACAGGGGCTCCTACGAGCAGTACTTC.

Only one count was recorded for this clone. The chain joins TRBV5-4 to TRBJ2-1; possibly TRBD1 for D (5 bases). Germline V gene data show CDR1 as SGHNT and CDR2 as YYREEE (reference sequence). Trimming removed 1 base at V and 7 bases at J, with 15 bases between. The CDR3 covers 15 residues. CDR3 sequence: CASSLLRDEENEQFF. The CDR3 DNA is TGTGCCAGCAGCTTGCTCAGGGATGAAGAAAATGAGCAGTTCTTC.

The rearrangement joins TRBV7-2 to TRBJ2-1; perhaps TRBD2 as D (5 bases). Between the trimmed V and J ends, which lost 1 base and 7 bases, there was a span of 20 bases. Looked up from germline, CDR1 is SGHTA and CDR2 is FQGNSA. The CDR3 runs to 17 residues. CDR3 bases: TGTGCCAGCAGCTTAGGGGGAGTCGAGGGAGTTTGGAATGAGCAGTTCTTC. Protein sequence: CASSLGGVEGVWNEQFF. Using reference TRBV7-2 and TRBJ2-1 for the parts outside the CDR3, the full variable domain is GAGVSQSPSNKVTEKGKDVELRCDPISGHTALYWYRQSLGQGLEFLIYFQGNSAPDKSGLPSDRFSAERTGGSVSTLTIQRTQQEDSAVYLCASSLGGVEGVWNEQFFGPGTRLTVL.

The chain employs TRBV4-2 and TRBJ2-5, with TRBD1 matching over 9 bases. Germline V lookup: CDR1 LGHNA, CDR2 YNFKEQ. The CDR3 is made up of 16 amino acids. J gave up 5 bases and V 0 bases, and 7 bases lay outside the gene matches. CDR3 nucleotides: TGTGCCAGCAGCCAAGAGGGACAGGGTAGGTGGGAGACCCAGTACTTC. Amino acid sequence: CASSQEGQGRWETQYF.

The rearrangement joins TRBV25-1 to TRBJ1-5; no clear D gene. V lost 3 bases to trimming and J lost 2 bases, with 5 bases between them. The CDR3 is 13 amino acids. Germline CDR1 reads MGHDK; CDR2 reads SYGVNS. The CDR3 here is CASSDQGNQPQHF. CDR3 bases: TGTGCCAGCAGTGACCAGGGCAATCAGCCCCAGCATTTT.

The J gene is TRBJ2-2, the V gene TRBV9, with 11 bases aligning to TRBD2. This CDR3 contains 19 residues. Trimming cost V 1 base and J 4 bases; bases outside gene matches: 12. CDR1 SGDLS and CDR2 YYNGEE come from the germline V gene. The CDR3: CASSVRGVSGRAGTGELFF. CDR3 nucleotides: TGTGCCAGCAGCGTAAGAGGGGTTAGCGGGAGGGCCGGCACCGGGGAGCTGTTTTTT. The variable domain in full, with the rest retrieved from reference TRBV9 and TRBJ2-2, is DSGVTQTPKHLITATGQRVTLRCSPRSGDLSVYWYQQSLDQGLQFLIQYYNGEERAKGNILERFSAQQFPDLHSELNLSSLELGDSALYFCASSVRGVSGRAGTGELFFGEGSRLTVL.

The gene calls are TRBV25-1 and TRBJ2-7, with D possibly matching TRBD2 (5 bases). The germline V gene encodes CDR1 MGHDK and CDR2 SYGVNS. With 3 bases removed from V and 5 bases from J, the gap between germline ends came to 20 bases. The CDR3 totals 16 residues. CDR3 residues: CASSESSGFTRNEQYF. The CDR3 coding sequence is TGTGCCAGCAGTGAGTCCTCGGGGTTCACGCGGAACGAGCAGTACTTC.

This clone is a singleton in its sample. This chain's CDR3 is CASSPTPGGEQFF. The CDR3 DNA is TGTGCCAGCAGCCCTACTCCTGGCGGCGAGCAGTTCTTC. The rearrangement uses TRBV11-1 and TRBJ2-1; no clear D gene. The CDR3 consists of 13 residues. Trimming stripped 5 bases from V and 10 bases from J, with 15 bases between. The germline CDR1 and CDR2 sequences are SGHAT and FQDESV (reference sequence). The whole variable domain, remainder taken from reference TRBV11-1 and TRBJ2-1, is EAEVAQSPRYKITEKSQAVAFWCDPISGHATLYWYRQILGQGPELLVQFQDESVVDDSQLPKDRFSAERLKGVDSTLKIQPAELGDSAMYLCASSPTPGGEQFFGPGTRLTVL.

The CDR3 sequence is CASSSPHLAGSYEQYF. Here the CDR3 DNA reads TGTGCCAGCAGCTCCCCCCACCTAGCGGGGTCCTACGAGCAGTACTTC. The rearrangement uses TRBV4-2 and TRBJ2-7; 9 bases match TRBD2. This CDR3 has 16 residues. V lost 5 bases, J lost 1 base, and 9 bases stayed unmatched. Germline CDR1 reads LGHNA; CDR2 reads YNFKEQ.

The chain joins TRBV27 to TRBJ1-2, with D maybe TRBD1 (6 bases). The CDR3 contains 14 residues. CDR1 and CDR2 from the germline V gene are MNHEY and SMNVEV (reference sequence). Trimming took 2 bases from V and 7 from J, leaving 14 bases between them. The chain's CDR3 is CASSLARVGAGYTF. In DNA form, the CDR3 reads TGTGCCAGCAGTTTAGCCAGGGTGGGGGCTGGCTACACCTTC.

The rearrangement joins TRBV11-2 to TRBJ2-5; the D gene is possibly TRBD2 (6 bases). Germline-derived CDR1 and CDR2 are SGHAT and FQNNGV. V was clipped by 4 bases and J by 3 bases, with 18 bases between them. The CDR3 covers 16 residues. The CDR3 DNA sequence: TGTGCCAGCAGCTCCCGGGGGAGTACCGTGGAAGAGACCCAGTACTTC. It is translated as CASSSRGSTVEETQYF. Based on the CDR3 plus reference TRBV11-2 and TRBJ2-5, the full variable domain is EAGVAQSPRYKIIEKRQSVAFWCNPISGHATLYWYQQILGQGPKLLIQFQNNGVVDDSQLPKDRFSAERLKGVDSTLKIQPAKLEDSAVYLCASSSRGSTVEETQYFGPGTRLLVL.

This chain uses TRBV27 with TRBJ2-1, with 9 positions matching TRBD2. The CDR3 length is 16 residues. The V gene's germline CDR1 is MNHEY and CDR2 SMNVEV (reference sequence). The ends lost 4 bases at V and 1 base at J; junction bases unmatched: 5. The chain's CDR3 is CASSSIAGASYNEQFF. The CDR3 DNA sequence: TGTGCCAGCAGTTCGATAGCGGGAGCGTCCTACAATGAGCAGTTCTTC.

This chain joins TRBV6-5 and TRBJ2-7; D is undetermined. The V end was cut by 6 bases, the J end by 1 base, with 16 bases between. CDR1 and CDR2 (germline): MNHEY, SVGAGI. This CDR3 contains 15 residues. CDR3 sequence: CASSRYTLGSYEQYF. The CDR3 DNA is TGTGCCAGCAGCAGGTATACCCTTGGATCCTACGAGCAGTACTTC.

The chain is built from TRBV4-2 and TRBJ2-7; possible D gene TRBD1, 5 bases. Germline-derived CDR1 and CDR2 are LGHNA and YNFKEQ. V was shortened by 5 bases and J by 0 bases, with 14 bases between the two germline ends. This CDR3 has 15 amino acids. The CDR3 is CASSFTTEPSYEQYF. CDR3 nucleotides: TGTGCCAGCAGCTTTACGACAGAGCCCTCCTACGAGCAGTACTTC.

The table lists this clone with a few counts. The V call is TRBV28, the J call TRBJ1-5; D is possibly TRBD1 (5 bases). Trimming took off 10 bases at V and 0 bases at J, with 13 bases between the two ends. Germline values: CDR1 MDHEN, CDR2 SYDVKM. The CDR3 is 14 residues long. CDR3 nucleotide sequence: TGTGCCACCAAGACAGAGTATAGCAATCAGCCCCAGCATTTT. Protein: CATKTEYSNQPQHF.

This chain links TRBV13 with TRBJ2-3, with 9 bases lining up with TRBD2. With V trimmed by 7 bases and J by 4 bases, 21 bases remained unmatched. CDR1 is PRHDT and CDR2 is FYEKMQ in the germline V gene (reference sequence). This CDR3 is 19 amino acids long. The chain's CDR3 is CASTPRGGLAGRRADTQYF. The DNA of the CDR3 is TGTGCCAGCACACCCAGGGGAGGTCTAGCGGGACGAAGGGCAGATACGCAGTATTTT.

J is TRBJ2-2 and V is TRBV7-2, with 14 nucleotides matching TRBD2. V gave up 6 bases and J gave up 7 bases; unmatched junction bases: 4. In germline, CDR1 is SGHTA, CDR2 FQGNSA. The length of the CDR3 is 15 residues. The CDR3 sequence: CASSHGLAGGGELFF. As DNA, the CDR3 is TGTGCCAGCAGTCATGGACTAGCGGGAGGCGGGGAGCTGTTTTTT.

This chain uses TRBV29-1 with TRBJ2-2; a weak D match, TRBD2 (6 bases). Germline assignment: CDR1 SQVTM and CDR2 ANQGSEA. The CDR3 covers 14 residues. The V end was cut by 6 bases, the J end by 4 bases, with 15 bases between. CDR3 residues: CSVSREQVTGELFF. The CDR3 region has the DNA TGCAGCGTGTCCCGGGAGCAGGTCACCGGGGAGCTGTTTTTT.

This clone has just one count. The chain joins TRBV18 to TRBJ1-6; D perhaps matches TRBD1 (6 bases). The V gene lost 3 bases and the J gene lost 7 bases, with 10 bases spanning the gap. The germline V gene has CDR1 KGHSH and CDR2 LQKENI. This CDR3 comprises 14 residues. The CDR3 here is CASSPDRTNSPLHF. In nucleotides, the CDR3 is TGTGCCAGCTCACCGGACAGAACAAATTCACCCCTCCACTTT. Variable domain in full (rest from reference TRBV18 and TRBJ1-6): NAGVMQNPRHLVRRRGQEARLRCSPMKGHSHVYWYRQLPEEGLKFMVYLQKENIIDESGMPKERFSAEFPKEGPSILRIQQVVRGDSAAYFCASSPDRTNSPLHFGNGTRLTVT.

V usage is TRBV20-1 and J usage is TRBJ1-1; the D is unclear. Looked up from germline, CDR1 is DFQATT and CDR2 is SNEGSKA (reference sequence). The V gene lost 6 bases and the J gene lost 6 bases, with 11 bases spanning the gap. The CDR3 loop spans 11 amino acids. Here the CDR3 reads CSASGKAEAFF. DNA of the CDR3: TGCAGTGCATCGGGTAAGGCTGAAGCTTTCTTT.